This T cell receptor beta chain stems from a study of blood T cells in healthy people across ages. Study information: In model experiments, template switching was able to capture about one barcoded beta molecule for every two T cells that were present. General observations from the study: With naive T cell percentage, TCR beta diversity showed a strong correlation. Roughly linear age-related decline in beta diversity appeared, significant by age around 38. Diversity figures derived from one million T cells were judged to underestimate the true value.

The use of a sample-barcoded 5' primer and a J-beta primer mix characterized a second PCR of roughly 7 to 11 cycles. TCRdb used MiXCR to reprocess the 5' RACE reads, holding one entry per CDR3 protein. The data contain some 1.7 million distinct CDR3 sequences, 28% of them seen just once; the ten biggest clones take up roughly 8%. The table lists this clonotype with a few counts. Antigen: not known. The junction departs from the called germline gene at one end, perhaps through a read error. The CDR3 length is 14 residues. Germline assignment: CDR1 KGHDR and CDR2 SFDVKD. The V call is TRBV24-1, the J call TRBJ2-1, with D maybe TRBD2 (5 bases). The sample taken for sequencing was blood. This receptor was identified in a woman aged 25 to 39 in good health. CDR3 DNA: TGTACCACCTCCCCTTCACGCGGAGGCAATGAGCAGTTCTTC. As protein: CTTSPSRGGNEQFF.